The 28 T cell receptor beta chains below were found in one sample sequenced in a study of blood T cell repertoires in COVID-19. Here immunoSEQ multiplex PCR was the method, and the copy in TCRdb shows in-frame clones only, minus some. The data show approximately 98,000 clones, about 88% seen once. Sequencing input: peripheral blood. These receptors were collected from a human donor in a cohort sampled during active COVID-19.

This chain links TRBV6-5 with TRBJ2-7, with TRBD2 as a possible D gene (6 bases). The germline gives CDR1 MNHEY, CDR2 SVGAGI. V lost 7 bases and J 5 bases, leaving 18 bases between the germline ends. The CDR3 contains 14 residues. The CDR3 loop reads CASNDGTLGHEQYF. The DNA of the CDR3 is TGTGCCAGCAACGACGGGACTCTCGGCCACGAGCAGTACTTC.

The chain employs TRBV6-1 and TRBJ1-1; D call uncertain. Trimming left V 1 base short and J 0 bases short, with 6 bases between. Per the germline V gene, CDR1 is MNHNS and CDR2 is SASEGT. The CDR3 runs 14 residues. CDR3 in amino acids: CASSEGGMNTEAFF. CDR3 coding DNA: TGTGCCAGCAGTGAAGGAGGGATGAACACTGAAGCTTTCTTT.

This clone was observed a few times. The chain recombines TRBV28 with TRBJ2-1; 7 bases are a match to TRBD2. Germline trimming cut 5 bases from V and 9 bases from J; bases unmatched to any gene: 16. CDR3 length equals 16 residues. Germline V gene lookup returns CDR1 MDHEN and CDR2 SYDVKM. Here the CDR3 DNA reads TGTGCCAGCAGTCCCACCCCGCAGGGAGGGAAATTTGAGCAGTTCTTC. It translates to CASSPTPQGGKFEQFF.

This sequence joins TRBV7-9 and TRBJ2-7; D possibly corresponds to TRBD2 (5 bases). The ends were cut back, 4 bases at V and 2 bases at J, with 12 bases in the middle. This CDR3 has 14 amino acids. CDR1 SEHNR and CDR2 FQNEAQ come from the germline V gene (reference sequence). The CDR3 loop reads CASSSVARAYEQYF. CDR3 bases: TGTGCCAGCAGCTCCGTCGCGCGGGCCTACGAGCAGTACTTC.

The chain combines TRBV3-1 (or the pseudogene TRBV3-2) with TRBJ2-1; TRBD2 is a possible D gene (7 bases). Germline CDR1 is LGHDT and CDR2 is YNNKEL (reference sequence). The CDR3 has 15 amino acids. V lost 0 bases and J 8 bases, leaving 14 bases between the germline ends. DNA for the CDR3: TGTGCCAGCAGCCAAGAGGGACTAAAGGGGGATGAGCAGTTCTTC. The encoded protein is CASSQEGLKGDEQFF.

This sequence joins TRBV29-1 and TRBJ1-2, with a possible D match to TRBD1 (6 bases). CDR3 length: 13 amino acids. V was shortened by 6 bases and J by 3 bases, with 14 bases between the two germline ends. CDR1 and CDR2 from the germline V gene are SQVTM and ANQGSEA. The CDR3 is CSVGAAGDYGYTF. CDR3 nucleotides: TGCAGCGTCGGGGCGGCAGGGGACTATGGCTACACCTTC.

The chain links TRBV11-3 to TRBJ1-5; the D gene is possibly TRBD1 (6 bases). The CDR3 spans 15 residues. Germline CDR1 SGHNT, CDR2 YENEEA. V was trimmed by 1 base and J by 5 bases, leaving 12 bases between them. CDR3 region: CASSLGQVGDQPQHF. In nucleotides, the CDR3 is TGTGCCAGCAGCTTAGGACAGGTTGGAGATCAGCCCCAGCATTTT.

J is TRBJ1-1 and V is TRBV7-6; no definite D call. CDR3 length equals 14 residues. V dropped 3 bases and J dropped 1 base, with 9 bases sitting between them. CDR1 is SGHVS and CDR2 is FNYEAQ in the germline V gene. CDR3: CASSLAAKNTEAFF. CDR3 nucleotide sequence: TGTGCCAGCAGCTTGGCAGCGAAGAACACTGAAGCTTTCTTT. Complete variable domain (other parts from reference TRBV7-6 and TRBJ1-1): GAGVSQSPRYKVTKRGQDVALRCDPISGHVSLYWYRQALGQGPEFLTYFNYEAQQDKSGLPNDRFSAERPEGSISTLTIQRTEQRDSAMYRCASSLAAKNTEAFFGQGTRLTVV.

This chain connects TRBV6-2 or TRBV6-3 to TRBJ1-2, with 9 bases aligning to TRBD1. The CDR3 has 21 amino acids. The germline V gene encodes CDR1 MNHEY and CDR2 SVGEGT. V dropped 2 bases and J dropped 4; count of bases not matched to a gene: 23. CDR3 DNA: TGTGCCAGCAGTTACCCAAGCCTCTCAACCGGGACAGGGAGACCATTCTATGGCTACACCTTC. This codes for CASSYPSLSTGTGRPFYGYTF.

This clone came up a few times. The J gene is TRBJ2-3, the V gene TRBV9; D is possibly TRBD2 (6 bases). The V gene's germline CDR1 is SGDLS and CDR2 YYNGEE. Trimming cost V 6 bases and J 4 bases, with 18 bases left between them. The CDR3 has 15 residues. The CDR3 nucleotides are TGTGCCAGCACCAGTTACGGGAGAGAGGCAGATACGCAGTATTTT. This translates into CASTSYGREADTQYF.

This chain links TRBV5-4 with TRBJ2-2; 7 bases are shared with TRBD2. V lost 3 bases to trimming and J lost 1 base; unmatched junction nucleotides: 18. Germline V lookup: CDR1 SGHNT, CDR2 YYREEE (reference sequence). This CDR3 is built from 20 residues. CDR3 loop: CASSCHPKRGSSENTGELFF. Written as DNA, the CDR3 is TGTGCCAGCAGCTGCCACCCAAAGCGGGGAAGTTCGGAGAACACCGGGGAGCTGTTTTTT.

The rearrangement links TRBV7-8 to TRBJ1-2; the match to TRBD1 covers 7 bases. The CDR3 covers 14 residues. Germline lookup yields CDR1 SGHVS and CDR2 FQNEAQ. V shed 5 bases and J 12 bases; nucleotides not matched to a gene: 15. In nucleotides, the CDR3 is TGTGCCAGCAGCCAAGAGACAGGGAAAGAGTATCACACCTTC. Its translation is CASSQETGKEYHTF.

The CDR3 region is CASSPQQGAEGNEQFF. In nucleotides, the CDR3 is TGTGCCAGCAGTCCACAACAGGGGGCTGAAGGCAATGAGCAGTTCTTC. The rearrangement joins TRBV14 to TRBJ2-1; 9 bases fit TRBD1. V shed 6 bases and J 6 bases; nucleotides not matched to a gene: 12. The CDR3 spans 16 residues. From germline, CDR1 is SGHDN and CDR2 FVKESK.

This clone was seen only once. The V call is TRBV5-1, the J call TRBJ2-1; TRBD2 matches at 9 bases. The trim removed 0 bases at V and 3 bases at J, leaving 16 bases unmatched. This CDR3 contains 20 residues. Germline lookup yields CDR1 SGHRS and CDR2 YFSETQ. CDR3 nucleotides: TGCGCCAGCAGCTTGGAGACTAGCGGACCCATCACTCAACACTACAATGAGCAGTTCTTC. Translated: CASSLETSGPITQHYNEQFF.

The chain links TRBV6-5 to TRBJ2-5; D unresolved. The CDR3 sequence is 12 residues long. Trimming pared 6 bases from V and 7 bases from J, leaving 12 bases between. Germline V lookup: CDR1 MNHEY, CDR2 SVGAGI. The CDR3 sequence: CASSELRGTQYF. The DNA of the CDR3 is TGTGCCAGCAGCGAGCTTAGAGGGACCCAGTACTTC.

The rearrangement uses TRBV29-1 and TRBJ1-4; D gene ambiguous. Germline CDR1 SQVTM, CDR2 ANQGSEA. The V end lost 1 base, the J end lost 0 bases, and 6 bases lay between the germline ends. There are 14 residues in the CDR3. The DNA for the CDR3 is TGCAGCGTTGAAGTCCCCGCAACTAATGAAAAACTGTTTTTT. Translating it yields CSVEVPATNEKLFF.

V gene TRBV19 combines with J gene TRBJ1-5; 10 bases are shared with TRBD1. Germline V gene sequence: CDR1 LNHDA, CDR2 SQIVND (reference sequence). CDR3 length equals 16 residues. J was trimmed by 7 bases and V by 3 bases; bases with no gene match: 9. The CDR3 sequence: CASSIAAWDRGQPQHF. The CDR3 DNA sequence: TGTGCCAGTAGTATTGCTGCATGGGACAGGGGACAGCCCCAGCATTTT.

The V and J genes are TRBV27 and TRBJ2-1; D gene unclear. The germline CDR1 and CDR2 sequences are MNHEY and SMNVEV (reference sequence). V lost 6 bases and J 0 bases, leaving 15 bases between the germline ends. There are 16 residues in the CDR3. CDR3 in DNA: TGTGCCAGCAGACCTTGGGCCGTCGGCTCCTACAATGAGCAGTTCTTC. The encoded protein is CASRPWAVGSYNEQFF.

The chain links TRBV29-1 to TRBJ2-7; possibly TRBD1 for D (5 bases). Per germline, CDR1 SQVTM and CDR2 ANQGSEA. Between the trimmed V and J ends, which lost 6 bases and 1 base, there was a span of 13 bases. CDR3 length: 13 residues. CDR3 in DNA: TGCAGCGTCGTTAAGGGGATGTCCTACGAGCAGTACTTC. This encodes CSVVKGMSYEQYF.

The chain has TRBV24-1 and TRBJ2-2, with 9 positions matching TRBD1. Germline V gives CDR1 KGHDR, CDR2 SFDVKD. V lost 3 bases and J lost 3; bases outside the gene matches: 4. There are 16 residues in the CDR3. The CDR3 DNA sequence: TGTGCCACCAGTGATCCGGGACAGGGTTACACCGGGGAGCTGTTTTTT. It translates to CATSDPGQGYTGELFF.

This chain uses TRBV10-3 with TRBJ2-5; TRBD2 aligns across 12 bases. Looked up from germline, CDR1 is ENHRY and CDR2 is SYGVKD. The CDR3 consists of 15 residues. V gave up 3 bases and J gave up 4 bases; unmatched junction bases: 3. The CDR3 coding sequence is TGTGCCATCAGTGAACTAGCGGGGGGCGCAGAGACCCAGTACTTC. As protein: CAISELAGGAETQYF.

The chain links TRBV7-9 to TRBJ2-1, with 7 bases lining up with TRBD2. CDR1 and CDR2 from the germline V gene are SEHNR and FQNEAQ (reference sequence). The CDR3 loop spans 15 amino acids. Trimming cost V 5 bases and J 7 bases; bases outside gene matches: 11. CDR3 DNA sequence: TGTGCCAGCAGCCCACCGGGACTACGGTCGAATGAGCAGTTCTTC. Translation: CASSPPGLRSNEQFF.

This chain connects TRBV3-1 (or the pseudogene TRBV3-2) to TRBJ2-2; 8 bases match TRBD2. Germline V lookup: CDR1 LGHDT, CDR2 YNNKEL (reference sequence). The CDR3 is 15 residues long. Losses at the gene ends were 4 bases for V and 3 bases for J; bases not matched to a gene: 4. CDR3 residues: CASSRGLAYTGELFF. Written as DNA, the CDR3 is TGTGCCAGCAGCCGCGGACTAGCTTACACCGGGGAGCTGTTTTTT.

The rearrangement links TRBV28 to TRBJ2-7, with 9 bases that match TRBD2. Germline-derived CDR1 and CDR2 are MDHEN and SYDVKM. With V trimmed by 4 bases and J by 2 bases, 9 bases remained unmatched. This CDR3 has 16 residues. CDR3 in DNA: TGTGCCAGCAGTTCCCTCAGACTAGCGGAGGCCTACGAGCAGTACTTC. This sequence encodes CASSSLRLAEAYEQYF.

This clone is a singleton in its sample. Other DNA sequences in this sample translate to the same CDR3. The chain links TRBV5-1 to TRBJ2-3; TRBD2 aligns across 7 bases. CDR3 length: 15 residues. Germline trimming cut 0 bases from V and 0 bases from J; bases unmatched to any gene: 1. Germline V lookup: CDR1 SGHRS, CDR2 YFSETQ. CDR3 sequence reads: CASSLGGGSTDTQYF. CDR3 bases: TGCGCCAGCAGCTTGGGGGGAGGGAGCACAGATACGCAGTATTTT.

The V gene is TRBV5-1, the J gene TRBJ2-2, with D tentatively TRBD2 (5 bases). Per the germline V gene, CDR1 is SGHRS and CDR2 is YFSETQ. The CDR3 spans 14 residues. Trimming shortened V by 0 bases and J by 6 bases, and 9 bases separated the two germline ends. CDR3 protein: CASSLGTGPGELFF. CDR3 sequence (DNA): TGCGCCAGCAGCTTGGGGACTGGCCCCGGGGAGCTGTTTTTT.

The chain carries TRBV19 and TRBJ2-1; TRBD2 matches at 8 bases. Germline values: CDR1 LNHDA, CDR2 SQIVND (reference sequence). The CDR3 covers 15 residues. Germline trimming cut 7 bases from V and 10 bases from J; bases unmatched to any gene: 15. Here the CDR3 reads CASTPYPSGFREQFF. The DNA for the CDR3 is TGTGCCAGTACCCCTTACCCTAGCGGGTTTCGGGAGCAGTTCTTC.

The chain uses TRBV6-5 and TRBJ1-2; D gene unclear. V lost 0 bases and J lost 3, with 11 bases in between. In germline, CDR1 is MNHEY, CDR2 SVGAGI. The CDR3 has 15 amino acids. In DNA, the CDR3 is TGTGCCAGCAGTTACTCTGGCCTTTCTCACTATGGCTACACCTTC. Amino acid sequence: CASSYSGLSHYGYTF.